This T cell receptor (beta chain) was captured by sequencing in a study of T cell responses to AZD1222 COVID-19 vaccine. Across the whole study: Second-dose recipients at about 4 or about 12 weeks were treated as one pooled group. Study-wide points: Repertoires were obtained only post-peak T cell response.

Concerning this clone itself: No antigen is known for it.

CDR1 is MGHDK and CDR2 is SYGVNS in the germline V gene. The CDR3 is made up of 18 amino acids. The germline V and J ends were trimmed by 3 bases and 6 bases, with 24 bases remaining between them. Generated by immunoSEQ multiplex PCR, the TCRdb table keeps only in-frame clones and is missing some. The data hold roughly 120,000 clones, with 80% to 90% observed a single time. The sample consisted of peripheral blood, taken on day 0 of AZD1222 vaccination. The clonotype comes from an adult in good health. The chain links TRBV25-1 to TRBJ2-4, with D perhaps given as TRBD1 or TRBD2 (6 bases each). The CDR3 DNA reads TGTGCCAGCAGTGAGTTCTTCATACAGGGAGGAGAGGGAAACATTCAGTACTTC. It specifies CASSEFFIQGGEGNIQYF.